Given below is one T cell receptor beta chain in context. What it binds is unknown. The data were taken from a study of blood T cells in healthy people across ages. The CDR3 extends over 14 amino acids. The germline gives CDR1 LGHDT, CDR2 YNNKEL (reference sequence). Trimming left V 1 base short and J 4 bases short, with 10 bases between. Study findings and constraints: Fewer expanded clones and more diversity marked long-lived versus aged donors.

Isolation per sample recovered at least 7 million PBMCs. A J-beta primer mix and a sample-barcoded 5' primer were used in a second PCR of about 7 to 12 cycles. Researchers report that a template-switch adaptor with 12 random nucleotides tagged each cDNA molecule. TCRdb itself ran the 5' RACE reads through MiXCR, one entry per CDR3 protein. The sample holds 1.5 million to 2 million distinct CDR3 sequences, about 28% seen once. Sample: blood. The source of this sequence is a woman aged 30 to 39 in good health. The gene calls are TRBV3-1 and TRBJ1-2, with no clear D. The CDR3 DNA is TGTGCCAGCAGCCAAGTAGGAGGTACCTATGGCTACACCTTC. Translating gives CASSQVGGTYGYTF.